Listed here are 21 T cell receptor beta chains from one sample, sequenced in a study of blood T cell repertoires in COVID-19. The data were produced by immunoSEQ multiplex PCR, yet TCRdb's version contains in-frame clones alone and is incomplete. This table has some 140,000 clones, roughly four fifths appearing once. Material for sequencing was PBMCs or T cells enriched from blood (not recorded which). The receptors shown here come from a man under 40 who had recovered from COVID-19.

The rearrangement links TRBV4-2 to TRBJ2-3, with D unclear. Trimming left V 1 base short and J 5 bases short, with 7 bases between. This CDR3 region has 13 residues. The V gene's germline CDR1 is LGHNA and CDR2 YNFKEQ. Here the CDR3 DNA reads TGTGCCAGCAGCCAAGTTCCCGGAGATACGCAGTATTTT. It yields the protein CASSQVPGDTQYF.

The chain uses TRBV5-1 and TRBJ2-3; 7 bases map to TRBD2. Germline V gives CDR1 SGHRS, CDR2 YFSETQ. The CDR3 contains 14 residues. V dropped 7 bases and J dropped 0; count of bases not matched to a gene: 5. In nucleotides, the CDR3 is TGCGCCAGCCGGGCTAGCGGAAGCACAGATACGCAGTATTTT. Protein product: CASRASGSTDTQYF.

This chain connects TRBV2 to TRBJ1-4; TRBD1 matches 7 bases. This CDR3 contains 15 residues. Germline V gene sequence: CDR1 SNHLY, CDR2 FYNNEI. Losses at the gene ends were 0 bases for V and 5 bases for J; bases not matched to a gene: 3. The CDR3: CASSEAGTANEKLFF. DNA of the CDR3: TGTGCCAGCAGTGAAGCGGGGACAGCGAATGAAAAACTGTTTTTT. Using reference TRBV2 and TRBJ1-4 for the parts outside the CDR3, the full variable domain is EPEVTQTPSHQVTQMGQEVILRCVPISNHLYFYWYRQILGQKVEFLVSFYNNEISEKSEIFDDQFSVERPDGSNFTLKIRSTKLEDSAMYFCASSEAGTANEKLFFGSGTQLSVL.

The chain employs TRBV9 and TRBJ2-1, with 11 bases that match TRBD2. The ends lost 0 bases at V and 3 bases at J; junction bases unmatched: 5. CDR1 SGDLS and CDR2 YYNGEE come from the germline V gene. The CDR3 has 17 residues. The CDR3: CASSVGSLAGGYNEQFF. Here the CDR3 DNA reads TGTGCCAGCAGCGTAGGATCCCTAGCGGGGGGCTACAATGAGCAGTTCTTC.

The CDR3 bases are TGCAGCGTTGAGAAGTCTAGCCTTATCACAGATACGCAGTATTTT. It encodes CSVEKSSLITDTQYF. The V call is TRBV29-1, the J call TRBJ2-3; the D gene is possibly TRBD2 (5 bases). This CDR3 is 15 amino acids long. Deletions cut 3 bases from V and 2 bases from J, with 15 bases between. Germline V lookup: CDR1 SQVTM, CDR2 ANQGSEA.

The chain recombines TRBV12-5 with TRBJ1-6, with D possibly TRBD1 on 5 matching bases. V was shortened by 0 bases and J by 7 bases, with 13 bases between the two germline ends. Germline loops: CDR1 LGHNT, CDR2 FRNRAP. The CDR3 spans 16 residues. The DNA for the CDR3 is TGTGCTAGTGGTTTGGTTAATCAGGGTGGCAATTCACCCCTCCACTTT. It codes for CASGLVNQGGNSPLHF.

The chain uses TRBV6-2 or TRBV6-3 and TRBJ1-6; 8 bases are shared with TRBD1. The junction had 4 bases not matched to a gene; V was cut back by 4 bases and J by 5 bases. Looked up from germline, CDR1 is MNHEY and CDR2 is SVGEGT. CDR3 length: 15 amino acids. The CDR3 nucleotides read TGTGCCAGCAGTTTGCTGGACAGGGATAATTCACCCCTCCACTTT. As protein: CASSLLDRDNSPLHF.

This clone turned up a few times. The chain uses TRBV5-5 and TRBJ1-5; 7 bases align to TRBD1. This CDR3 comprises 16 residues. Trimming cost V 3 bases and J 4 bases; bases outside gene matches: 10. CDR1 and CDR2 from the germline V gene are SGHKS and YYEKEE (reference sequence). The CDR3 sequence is CASSWGEQGMNQPQHF. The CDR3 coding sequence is TGTGCCAGCAGCTGGGGTGAACAGGGGATGAATCAGCCCCAGCATTTT.

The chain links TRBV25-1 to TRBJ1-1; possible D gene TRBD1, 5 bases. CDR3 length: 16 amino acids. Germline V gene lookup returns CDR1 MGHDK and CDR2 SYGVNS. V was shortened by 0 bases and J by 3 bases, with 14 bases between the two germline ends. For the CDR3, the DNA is TGTGCCAGCAGTGAATATCGGCGGGGGAGGGACACTGAAGCTTTCTTT. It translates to CASSEYRRGRDTEAFF.

CDR3 protein: CASSPGTQSNQPQHF. The CDR3 bases are TGTGCCAGCAGTCCCGGGACACAGAGCAATCAGCCCCAGCATTTT. The chain recombines TRBV28 with TRBJ1-5; tentatively, D is TRBD1 (6 bases). The CDR3 consists of 15 residues. Trimming stripped 5 bases from V and 1 base from J, with 12 bases between. Per the germline V gene, CDR1 is MDHEN and CDR2 is SYDVKM.

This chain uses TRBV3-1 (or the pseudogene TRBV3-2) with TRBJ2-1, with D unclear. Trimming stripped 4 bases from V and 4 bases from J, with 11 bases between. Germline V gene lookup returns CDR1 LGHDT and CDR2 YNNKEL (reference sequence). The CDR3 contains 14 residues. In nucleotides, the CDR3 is TGTGCCAGCAGCCGGGCGACCGGATACAATGAGCAGTTCTTC. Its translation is CASSRATGYNEQFF.

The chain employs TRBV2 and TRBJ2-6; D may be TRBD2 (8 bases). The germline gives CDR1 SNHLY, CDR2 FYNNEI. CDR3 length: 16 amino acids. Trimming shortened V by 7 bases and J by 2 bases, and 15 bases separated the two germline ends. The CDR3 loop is CASTPGGGAGANVLTF. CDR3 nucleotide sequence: TGTGCCAGCACCCCGGGAGGGGGCGCTGGGGCCAACGTCCTGACTTTC.

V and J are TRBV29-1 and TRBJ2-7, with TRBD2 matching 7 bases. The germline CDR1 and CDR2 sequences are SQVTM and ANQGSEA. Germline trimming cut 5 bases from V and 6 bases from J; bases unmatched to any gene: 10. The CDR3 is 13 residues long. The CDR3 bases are TGCAGCGTTCGTGGGGTCACGGGGGGCGAGCAGTACTTC. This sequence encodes CSVRGVTGGEQYF.

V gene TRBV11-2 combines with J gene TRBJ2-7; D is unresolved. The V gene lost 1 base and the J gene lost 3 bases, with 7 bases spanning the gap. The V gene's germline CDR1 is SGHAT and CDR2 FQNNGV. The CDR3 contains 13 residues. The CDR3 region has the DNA TGTGCCAGCAGCTTAGCCGCCTACTACGAGCAGTACTTC. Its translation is CASSLAAYYEQYF. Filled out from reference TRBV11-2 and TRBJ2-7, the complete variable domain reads EAGVAQSPRYKIIEKRQSVAFWCNPISGHATLYWYQQILGQGPKLLIQFQNNGVVDDSQLPKDRFSAERLKGVDSTLKIQPAKLEDSAVYLCASSLAAYYEQYFGPGTRLTVT.

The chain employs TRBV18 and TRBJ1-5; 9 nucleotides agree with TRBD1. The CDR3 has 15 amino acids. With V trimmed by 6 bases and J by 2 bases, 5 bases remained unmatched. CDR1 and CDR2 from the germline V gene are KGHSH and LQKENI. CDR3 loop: CASSGRTGGNQPQHF. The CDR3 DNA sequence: TGTGCCAGCTCGGGAAGGACAGGGGGCAATCAGCCCCAGCATTTT.

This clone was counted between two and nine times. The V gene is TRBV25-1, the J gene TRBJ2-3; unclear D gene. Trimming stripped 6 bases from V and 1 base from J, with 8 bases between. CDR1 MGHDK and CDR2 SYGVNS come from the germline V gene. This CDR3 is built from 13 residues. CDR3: CASSLTGTDTQYF. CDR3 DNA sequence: TGTGCCAGCAGCCTGACTGGCACAGATACGCAGTATTTT. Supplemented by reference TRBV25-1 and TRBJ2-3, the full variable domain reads EADIYQTPRYLVIGTGKKITLECSQTMGHDKMYWYQQDPGMELHLIHYSYGVNSTEKGDLSSESTVSRIRTEHFPLTLESARPSHTSQYLCASSLTGTDTQYFGPGTRLTVL.

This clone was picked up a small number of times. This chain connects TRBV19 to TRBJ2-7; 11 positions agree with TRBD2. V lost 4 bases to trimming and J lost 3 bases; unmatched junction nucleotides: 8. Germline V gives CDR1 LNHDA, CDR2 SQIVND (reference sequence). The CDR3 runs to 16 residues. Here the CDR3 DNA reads TGTGCCAGTAGTAGTGTAGCGGGAGGGCCGGACTACGAGCAGTACTTC. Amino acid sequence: CASSSVAGGPDYEQYF.

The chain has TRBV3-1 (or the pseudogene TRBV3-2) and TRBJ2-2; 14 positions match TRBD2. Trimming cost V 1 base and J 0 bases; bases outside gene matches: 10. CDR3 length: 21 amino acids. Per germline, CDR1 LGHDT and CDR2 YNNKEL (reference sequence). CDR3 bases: TGTGCCAGCAGCCAAGTTTTGAAGACTAGCGGGAGGGCCCCGAACACCGGGGAGCTGTTTTTT. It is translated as CASSQVLKTSGRAPNTGELFF.

CDR3: CASSDSGINQPQHF. The CDR3 region has the DNA TGTGCCAGTAGTGATTCAGGGATCAATCAGCCCCAGCATTTT. The rearrangement joins TRBV19 to TRBJ1-5; perhaps TRBD1 as D (5 bases). Per the germline V gene, CDR1 is LNHDA and CDR2 is SQIVND (reference sequence). The CDR3 is 14 amino acids. V was pared by 5 bases and J by 3 bases, with 11 bases between.

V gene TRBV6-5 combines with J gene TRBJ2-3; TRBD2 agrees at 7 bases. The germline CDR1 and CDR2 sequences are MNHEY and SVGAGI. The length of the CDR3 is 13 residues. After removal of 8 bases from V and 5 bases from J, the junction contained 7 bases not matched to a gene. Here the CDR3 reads CASAGGLVDTQYF. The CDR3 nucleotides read TGTGCCAGCGCCGGGGGGTTGGTAGATACGCAGTATTTT.

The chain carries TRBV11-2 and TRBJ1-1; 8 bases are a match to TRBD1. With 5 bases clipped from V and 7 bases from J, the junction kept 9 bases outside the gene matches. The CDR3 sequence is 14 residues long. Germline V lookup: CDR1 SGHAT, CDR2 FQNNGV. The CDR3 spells CASSITGGRGEAFF. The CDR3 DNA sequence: TGTGCCAGCAGCATTACAGGGGGACGGGGTGAAGCTTTCTTT.